Listed below are T cell receptor beta chains from one sample, sequenced in a study of blood T cell repertoires in COVID-19. Assay used: immunoSEQ multiplex PCR; TCRdb lists only in-frame clones, some missing. Of 250,000 to 400,000 clones listed, approximately 88% are singletons. Input material: peripheral blood. The receptor source for this set is a woman under 40 with COVID-19, enrolled during active disease. The CDR3 runs from the conserved cysteine through the conserved F or W. Fields, in order: D gene, clone size, V gene, J gene, CDR3 DNA, CDR3 protein. A D gene is named only where the DNA matches it firmly. Expanded clones are given a class, and other clones once, few, many or no size at all.

>TRBD2|few|TRBV30|TRBJ2-4
TGTGCCTGGAGTGTTCGGGGGGGAAACATTCAGTACTTC
CAWSVRGGNIQYF
>TRBD1|NA|TRBV6-2/TRBV6-3|TRBJ1-1
TGTGCCAGCAGTATAACCAGGGGGCCGGAGACTGAAGCTTTCTTT
CASSITRGPETEAFF
>TRBD1|NA|TRBV2|TRBJ1-2
TGTGCCAGCAGTGCTGACAGGGGGCGTTCTTATGGCTACACCTTC
CASSADRGRSYGYTF
>NA|once|TRBV5-6|TRBJ1-1
TGTGCCAGCAGCTTGGTGGGCTTGAACACTGAAGCTTTCTTT
CASSLVGLNTEAFF
>NA|once|TRBV9|TRBJ2-7
TGTGCCAGCAGCCCGGACTCGTCAGCCTACGAGCAGTACTTC
CASSPDSSAYEQYF
>NA|NA|TRBV21-1|TRBJ2-5
TGTGCCAGCAGCAAAGGGGCAGCTTTGTACCAAGAGACCCAGTACTTC
CASSKGAALYQETQYF
>TRBD2|once|TRBV3-1/TRBV3-2|TRBJ2-1
TGTGCCAGCAGCCATAGCGGGGGGACATACAATGAGCAGTTCTTC
CASSHSGGTYNEQFF
>NA|NA|TRBV4-1|TRBJ1-5
TGCGCCAGCAGCCAAGTAGGGCAGGGAGGACAGCCCCAGCATTTT
CASSQVGQGGQPQHF
>TRBD2|NA|TRBV2|TRBJ2-2
TGTGCCACAGACAACGGACTAGGGTACACCGGGGAGCTGTTTTTT
CATDNGLGYTGELFF
>TRBD1|NA|TRBV5-1|TRBJ1-6
TGCGCCAGCTCTAGACAGGGGGTAAATTCACCCCTCCACTTT
CASSRQGVNSPLHF
>NA|NA|TRBV30|TRBJ2-1
TGTGCCTGGAGTCCCTCTACGCTGGAGTCGTTCTTC
CAWSPSTLESFF
>NA|NA|TRBV7-9|TRBJ1-4
TGTGCCAGCAGCACGGTTGGAACTAATGAAAAACTGTTTTTT
CASSTVGTNEKLFF
>TRBD1|NA|TRBV28|TRBJ1-6
TGTGCCAGCAGTTTAACCGGGACAGGGTCTTCACCCCTCCACTTT
CASSLTGTGSSPLHF
>NA|NA|TRBV15|TRBJ2-3
TGTGCCACCAGCAACGGCGGCGGGGGACACACAGATACGCAGTATTTT
CATSNGGGGHTDTQYF
>NA|NA|TRBV12-5|TRBJ1-1
TGTGCTAGTGGTCTCGTATCGGGGGTAAACACTGAAGCTTTCTTT
CASGLVSGVNTEAFF
>NA|NA|TRBV5-8|TRBJ2-1
TGTGCCAGCAGCTTGGGACAGACTAGTTGGACTGAGCAGTTCTTC
CASSLGQTSWTEQFF
>TRBD2|NA|TRBV18|TRBJ2-7
TGTGCCAGCTCACCAACGGGGGGTAACTACGAGCAGTACTTC
CASSPTGGNYEQYF
>TRBD1|NA|TRBV9|TRBJ1-6
TGTGCCAGCAGCGTAGGGGGACAGTTTAATTCACCCCTCCACTTT
CASSVGGQFNSPLHF
>TRBD1|NA|TRBV7-9|TRBJ1-5
TGTGCCAGCAGCCTACAGGGGGATCAGCCCCAGCATTTT
CASSLQGDQPQHF
>NA|NA|TRBV6-5|TRBJ2-7
TGTGCCAGCAGGACTACGCTCTACGAGCAGTACTTC
CASRTTLYEQYF
>TRBD1|NA|TRBV3-1/TRBV3-2|TRBJ1-1
TGTGCCAGCAGCCAAAGGACAGGGAAACCTGAAGCTTTCTTT
CASSQRTGKPEAFF
>NA|NA|TRBV28|TRBJ1-1
TGTGCCAGCAGTGAGTTACAGGGAAGGGCTGAAGCTTTCTTT
CASSELQGRAEAFF
>NA|NA|TRBV5-4|TRBJ2-3
TGTGCCAGCAGCTTTCGGCCCAGGGCGGAGGATACGCAGTATTTT
CASSFRPRAEDTQYF
>NA|NA|TRBV18|TRBJ1-3
TGTGCCAGCTCACCTAAAGGGGTCTCTGGAAACACCATATATTTT
CASSPKGVSGNTIYF
>NA|NA|TRBV13|TRBJ1-1
TGTGCCAGCAGCCCGCTTGTCCTAGAAGCTTTCTTT
CASSPLVLEAFF
>TRBD2|once|TRBV7-2|TRBJ2-3
TGTGCCAGCAGCTTAACTAGCGGGGGGCCCTTATTGCAGTATTTT
CASSLTSGGPLLQYF
>TRBD2|once|TRBV9|TRBJ2-5
TGTGCCAGCAGCTATAGCGGGGGAAGGCAAGAGACCCAGTACTTC
CASSYSGGRQETQYF
>NA|NA|TRBV19|TRBJ1-1
TGTGCCAGTAGTTATGGGAGCTTGAACACTGAAGCTTTCTTT
CASSYGSLNTEAFF
>TRBD1|NA|TRBV5-4|TRBJ1-1
TGTGCCAGCAGCCTGAGGACAGGGGGCTCCTCGTCAGCTTTCTTT
CASSLRTGGSSSAFF
>TRBD1|NA|TRBV6-4|TRBJ1-1
TGTGCCAGCAGGGAACGGGACAGGAACACTGAAGCTTTCTTT
CASRERDRNTEAFF
>NA|NA|TRBV19|TRBJ1-1
TGTGCCACAAAACAGGGGAACACTGAAGCTTTCTTT
CATKQGNTEAFF
>TRBD1|NA|TRBV29-1|TRBJ1-1
TGCAGCGTCGGACAGGGAGGATACGGCACTGAAGCTTTCTTT
CSVGQGGYGTEAFF
>NA|few|TRBV7-9|TRBJ2-7
TGTGCCACCTCGGGGGGCGGCTACGAGCAGTACTTC
CATSGGGYEQYF
>NA|NA|TRBV19|TRBJ1-6
TGTGCCAGTAATCGTCAGTCTACGGGTTCACCCCTCCACTTT
CASNRQSTGSPLHF
>TRBD2|NA|TRBV15|TRBJ2-2
TGTGCCACCAGCCTCCTCATGACCGGGACTAGCGGGGGCACCGGGGAGCTGTTTTTT
CATSLLMTGTSGGTGELFF
>NA|NA|TRBV5-8|TRBJ1-2
TGTGCCAGCAGCTTGGGAGTCCTCTATGGCTACACCTTC
CASSLGVLYGYTF
>NA|NA|TRBV28|TRBJ1-6
TGTGCCAGTGGACAGCTTAATTCACCCCTCCACTTT
CASGQLNSPLHF
>TRBD1|NA|TRBV24-1|TRBJ1-5
TGTGCCACCAGTGAAAGGGCCCAGGGGGCTGGTAATCAGCCCCAGCATTTT
CATSERAQGAGNQPQHF
>NA|NA|TRBV6-6|TRBJ1-4
TGTGCCAGCAGTTACTCGACCGGGACATCCGGTGAAAAACTGTTTTTT
CASSYSTGTSGEKLFF
>TRBD2|NA|TRBV7-9|TRBJ2-1
TGTGCCAGCACCGACGGGACTAGCGGGGGAGATGAGCAGTTCTTC
CASTDGTSGGDEQFF
>TRBD2|NA|TRBV2|TRBJ2-7
TGTGCCAGCAGTCCGCGGACTAGCGGGGGGATCAGCTACGAGCAGTACTTC
CASSPRTSGGISYEQYF
>NA|NA|TRBV20-1|TRBJ2-7
TGCAGTGCTAGTCATAGACCGGGCTACGAGCAGTACTTC
CSASHRPGYEQYF
>NA|NA|TRBV28|TRBJ1-2
TGTGCCAGCACTTTCGGGGGTGTGAGTGGCTACACCTTC
CASTFGGVSGYTF
>NA|NA|TRBV5-4|TRBJ2-3
TGTGCCAGCAGTATGATTTTGGGAGGCACAGATACGCAGTATTTT
CASSMILGGTDTQYF
>NA|NA|TRBV5-1|TRBJ1-1
TGCGCCAGCAGCTCCTCGGGACTGTTGAACACTGAAGCTTTCTTT
CASSSSGLLNTEAFF
>TRBD1|once|TRBV10-2|TRBJ1-2
TGCGCCAGCAGGCAGGACAGGGGGCATGGCTACACCTTC
CASRQDRGHGYTF
>NA|NA|TRBV18|TRBJ1-2
TGTGCCAGCTCACCACCGATCGGAGGGGATAGCTATGGCTACACCTTC
CASSPPIGGDSYGYTF
>NA|NA|TRBV7-8|TRBJ1-1
TGTGCCAGCAGCTCCCGCCAGGGCCACACTGAAGCTTTCTTT
CASSSRQGHTEAFF
>NA|NA|TRBV5-5|TRBJ2-1
TGTGCCAGCAGCTTGGAGCCAGGGAACCACAATGAGCAGTTCTTC
CASSLEPGNHNEQFF
>TRBD2|NA|TRBV9|TRBJ2-1
TGTGCCAGCAGCGTAGGGATAGCGGGGGAATACAATGAGCAGTTCTTC
CASSVGIAGEYNEQFF
>TRBD1|NA|TRBV19|TRBJ1-2
TGTGCCAGTAGTATCGGACAGGGGGCGATCGGTTTTGGCTACACCTTC
CASSIGQGAIGFGYTF
>TRBD1|NA|TRBV2|TRBJ2-5
TGTGCCAGCAGTCTAGACAGGGCTCAAGAGACCCAGTACTTC
CASSLDRAQETQYF
>NA|NA|TRBV2|TRBJ1-2
TGTGCCAGCAGCGAACAGGCATCAACCCAAAAGGGCTACACCTTC
CASSEQASTQKGYTF
>TRBD2|NA|TRBV4-1|TRBJ2-7
TGCGCCAGCAGTTACCAGTTAGCGGGGGCCTACTACGAGCAGTACTTC
CASSYQLAGAYYEQYF